This T cell receptor beta chain came from a study of glioma-infiltrating T cells after dendritic cell vaccination. TCRB CDR3 was amplified from 2 ug genomic DNA or less. Primers: 60 V beta forward and 13 J beta reverse. Sequenced by immunoSEQ multiplex PCR; TCRdb stores in-frame clones only, minus some. The sample holds 75,000 to 95,000 clones, 80% to 90% seen once. The germline V gene has CDR1 SNHLY and CDR2 FYNNEI. CDR3 size: 14 residues. V dropped 6 bases and J dropped 5 bases, with 16 bases sitting between them. Time point meaning: after dendritic cell vaccination, including at tumor progression/relapse.

The clonotype comes from a human donor with glioblastoma. The chain recombines TRBV2 with TRBJ2-5; maybe TRBD2 (6 bases). The input for sequencing was blood, taken after dendritic cell vaccination. CDR3 protein: CASSGRGRWETQYF. For the CDR3, the DNA is TGTGCCAGCAGCGGACGGGGGAGGTGGGAGACCCAGTACTTC.